One TCR beta chain is described in this entry. This specimen comes from a study of control samples from healthy donors and cancer patients. Only in-frame clones appear in the TCRdb table, and some are missing; sequencing was by immunoSEQ multiplex PCR. The data hold 130,000 or so clones, with over 75% observed a single time. The V and J ends lost 0 bases and 3 bases, in that order; junction bases with no gene match: 6. The CDR3 runs 15 residues. Germline loops: CDR1 SGHRS, CDR2 YFSETQ. The origin of this receptor is a man in his fifties or sixties in good health. V and J are TRBV5-1 and TRBJ2-7, with 7 nucleotides matching TRBD1. The material sequenced was blood. The CDR3 here is CASSLEQGPFYEQYF. The CDR3 nucleotides are TGCGCCAGCAGCTTGGAACAGGGGCCTTTCTACGAGCAGTACTTC.